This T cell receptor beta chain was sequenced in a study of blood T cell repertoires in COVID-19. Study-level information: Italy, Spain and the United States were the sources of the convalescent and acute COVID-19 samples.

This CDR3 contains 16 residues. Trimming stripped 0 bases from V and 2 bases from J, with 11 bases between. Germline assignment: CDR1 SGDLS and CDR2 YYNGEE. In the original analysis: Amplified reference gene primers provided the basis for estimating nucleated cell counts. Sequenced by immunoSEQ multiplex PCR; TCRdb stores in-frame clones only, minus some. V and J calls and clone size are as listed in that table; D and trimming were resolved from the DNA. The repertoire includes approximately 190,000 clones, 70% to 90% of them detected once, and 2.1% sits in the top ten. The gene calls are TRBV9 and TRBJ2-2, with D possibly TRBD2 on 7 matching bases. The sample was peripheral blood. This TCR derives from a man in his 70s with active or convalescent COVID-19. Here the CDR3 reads CASSVDGGANTGELFF. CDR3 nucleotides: TGTGCCAGCAGCGTAGATGGGGGGGCTAACACCGGGGAGCTGTTTTTT.